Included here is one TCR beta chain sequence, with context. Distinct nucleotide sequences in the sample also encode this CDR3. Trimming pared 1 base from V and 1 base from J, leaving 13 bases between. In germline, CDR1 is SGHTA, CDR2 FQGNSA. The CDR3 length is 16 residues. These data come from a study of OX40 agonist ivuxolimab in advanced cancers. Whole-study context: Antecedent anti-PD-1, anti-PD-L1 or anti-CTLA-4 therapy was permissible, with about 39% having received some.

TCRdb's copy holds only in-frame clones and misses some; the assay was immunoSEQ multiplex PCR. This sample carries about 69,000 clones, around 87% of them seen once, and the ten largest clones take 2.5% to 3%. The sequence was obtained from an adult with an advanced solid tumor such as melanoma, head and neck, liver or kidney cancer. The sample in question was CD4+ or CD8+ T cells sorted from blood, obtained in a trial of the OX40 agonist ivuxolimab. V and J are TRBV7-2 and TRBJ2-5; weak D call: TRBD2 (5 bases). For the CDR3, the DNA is TGTGCCAGCAGCTTAGGGCTAGCCGGCGGCCAAGAGACCCAGTACTTC. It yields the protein CASSLGLAGGQETQYF.